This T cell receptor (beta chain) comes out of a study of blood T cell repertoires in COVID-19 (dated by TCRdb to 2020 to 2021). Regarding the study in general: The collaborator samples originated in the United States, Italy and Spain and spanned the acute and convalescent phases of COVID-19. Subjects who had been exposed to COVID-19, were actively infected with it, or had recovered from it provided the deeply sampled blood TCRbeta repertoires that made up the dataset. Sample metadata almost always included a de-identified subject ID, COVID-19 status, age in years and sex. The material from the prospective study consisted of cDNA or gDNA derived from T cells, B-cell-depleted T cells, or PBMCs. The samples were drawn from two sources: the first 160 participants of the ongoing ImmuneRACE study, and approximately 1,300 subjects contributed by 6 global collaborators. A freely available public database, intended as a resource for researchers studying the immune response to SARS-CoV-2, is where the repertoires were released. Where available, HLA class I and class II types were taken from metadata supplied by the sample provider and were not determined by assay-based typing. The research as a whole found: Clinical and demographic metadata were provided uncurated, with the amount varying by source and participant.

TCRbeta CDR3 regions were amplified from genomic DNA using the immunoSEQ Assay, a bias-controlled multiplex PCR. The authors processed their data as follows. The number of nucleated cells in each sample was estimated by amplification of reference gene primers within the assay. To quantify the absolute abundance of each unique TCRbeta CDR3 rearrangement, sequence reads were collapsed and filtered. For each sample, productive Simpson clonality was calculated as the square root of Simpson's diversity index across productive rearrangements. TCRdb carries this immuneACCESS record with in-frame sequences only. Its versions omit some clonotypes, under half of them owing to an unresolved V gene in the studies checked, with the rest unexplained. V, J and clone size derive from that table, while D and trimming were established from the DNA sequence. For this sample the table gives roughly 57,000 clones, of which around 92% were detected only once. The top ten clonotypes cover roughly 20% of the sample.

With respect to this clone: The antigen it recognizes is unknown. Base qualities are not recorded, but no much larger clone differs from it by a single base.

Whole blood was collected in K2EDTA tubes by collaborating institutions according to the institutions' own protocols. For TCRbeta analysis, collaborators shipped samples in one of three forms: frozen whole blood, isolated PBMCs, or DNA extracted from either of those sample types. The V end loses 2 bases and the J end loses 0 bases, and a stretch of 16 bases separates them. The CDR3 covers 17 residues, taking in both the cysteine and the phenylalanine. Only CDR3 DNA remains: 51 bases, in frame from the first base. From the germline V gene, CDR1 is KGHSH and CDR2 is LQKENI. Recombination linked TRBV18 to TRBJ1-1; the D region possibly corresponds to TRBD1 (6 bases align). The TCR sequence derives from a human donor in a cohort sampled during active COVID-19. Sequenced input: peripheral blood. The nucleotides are TGTGCCAGCTCACCAACTAGGACAGACAAACTGAACACTGAAGCTTTCTTT. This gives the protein CASSPTRTDKLNTEAFF.